This T cell receptor beta chain derives from a study of blood T cell repertoires in COVID-19 (dated by TCRdb to 2018 to 2021). Background on the whole study: Samples covering the acute and convalescent phases of COVID-19 were provided by collaborators in the United States, Italy and Spain. The prospective study material was composed of cDNA or gDNA derived from T cells, B-cell-depleted T cells, or PBMCs. The dataset comprised deeply sampled blood TCRbeta repertoires from subjects exposed to, actively infected with, or recovered from COVID-19. The repertoires were made available in a free public database intended to serve as a resource for research on the immune response to SARS-CoV-2. The samples were drawn from two sources: the first 160 participants of the ongoing ImmuneRACE study, and 950 to 1,500 subjects contributed by 6 global collaborators. The sample metadata nearly always contained a de-identified subject ID, COVID-19 status, age in years and sex. Where available, HLA class I and class II types were obtained from metadata supplied by the sample provider rather than from assay-based typing. Broad study findings and their caveats: The amount of clinical and demographic metadata varied by source and participant and was provided uncurated.

Whole blood was collected in K2EDTA tubes by collaborating institutions according to the institutions' own protocols. For TCRbeta analysis, collaborators shipped samples in one of three forms: frozen whole blood, isolated PBMCs, or DNA extracted from either of those sample types. From cysteine to phenylalanine, the CDR3 is 15 amino acids long. The only DNA kept is the CDR3, 45 bases in frame from the first base. Via the germline V gene (reference sequence), CDR1 is SEHNR and CDR2 FQNEAQ. Deletion took 2 bases off V and 0 bases off J, with a span of 10 bases between the germline ends. The immunoSEQ Assay, a bias-controlled multiplex PCR, was used to amplify TCRbeta CDR3 regions from genomic DNA. In the authors' own workflow: Within the assay, amplification of reference gene primers was used to estimate how many nucleated cells each sample contained. Sequence reads were collapsed and filtered to measure the absolute abundance of every unique TCRbeta CDR3 rearrangement. Productive Simpson clonality was computed per sample as the square root of Simpson's diversity index over productive rearrangements. Entries here come from immuneACCESS through TCRdb and include only in-frame sequences with V and J called. Some clones fail to appear in such tables; in the studies checked, an unresolved V gene covers under half of the shortfall, and the cause of the remainder is unknown. V, J and clone size were drawn from that table, and D and trimming were deduced from the DNA. The table for this sample lists approximately 170,000 clones; 82% of them were counted only once. The ten largest make up 10% to 13% of the sample.

Comments on this clone: The specificity of this receptor is unknown. Qualities for individual bases were not recorded, and no much larger clone is one base off.

The chain was built from TRBV7-9 and TRBJ1-1, and the D gene may be TRBD1, 6 bases matching. The TCR comes from a woman of 80 years or more with active or convalescent COVID-19. Sequenced input: peripheral blood. The DNA is as follows: TGTGCCAGCAGCTTAATGGGGGCCATGAACACTGAAGCTTTCTTT. Its product reads: CASSLMGAMNTEAFF.